This T cell receptor beta chain was identified in a study of T cells in Graves' hyperthyroidism and ophthalmopathy. Researchers amplified the TCR beta CDR3 regions from RNA transcripts. Initially, a first-round RT-PCR of the TCR CDR3 employed the HTBI primer set. TCRdb used MiXCR to reprocess the multiplex PCR reads, holding one entry per CDR3 protein. This table has over 350,000 distinct CDR3 sequences, 14% to 15% appearing once. The V end lost 2 bases, the J end lost 3 bases, and 19 bases lay between the germline ends. Germline values: CDR1 PRHDT, CDR2 FYEKMQ (reference sequence). The CDR3 extends over 17 amino acids. This clonotype was counted ten times or more.

The sequenced material came from blood. The receptor's source is a man younger than 35 with Graves' ophthalmopathy. The chain couples TRBV13 to TRBJ1-1; TRBD1 is a possible D gene (5 bases). CDR3 protein: CASSLWRQGPWDTEAFF. DNA for the CDR3: TGTGCCAGCAGCTTATGGCGGCAGGGACCCTGGGACACTGAAGCTTTCTTT.